The text below deals with one T cell receptor beta chain. Its matching antigen is unknown. These data come from a study of cytomegalovirus exposure and HLA in healthy donors. PCR employed 60 Vbeta and 13 Jbeta primers. Profiled with immunoSEQ multiplex PCR; TCRdb holds only in-frame clones, not every one. This sample has 180,000 or so clones; over 75% occur once, and the top ten carry 1.5% to 2%. Whole-study results and caveats: Versus the approximately 720-donor mean, an Asian-associated ancestry cluster reportedly showed fewer N-insertions in a later analysis.

Germline V gives CDR1 MGHDK, CDR2 SYGVNS. Trimming cost V 4 bases and J 0 bases, with 11 bases left between them. CDR3 length: 15 amino acids. The rearrangement links TRBV25-1 to TRBJ2-3; tentative D call: TRBD2 (5 bases). Sequenced: PBMCs. The sequence was obtained from a woman in her twenties or thirties in good health and CMV-seronegative. The CDR3 protein is CASSGRSSSTDTQYF. In DNA form, the CDR3 reads TGTGCCAGCAGTGGGAGGAGTTCTAGCACAGATACGCAGTATTTT. Variable domain in full (rest from reference TRBV25-1 and TRBJ2-3): EADIYQTPRYLVIGTGKKITLECSQTMGHDKMYWYQQDPGMELHLIHYSYGVNSTEKGDLSSESTVSRIRTEHFPLTLESARPSHTSQYLCASSGRSSSTDTQYFGPGTRLTVL.